This passage covers 20 T cell receptor beta chains from one sample sequenced in a study of T cell responses to AZD1222 COVID-19 vaccine. The repertoire was sequenced with immunoSEQ multiplex PCR; TCRdb's copy has only in-frame clones and lacks some. This table has some 70,000 clones, roughly 84% appearing once. The sample in question was peripheral blood, obtained on day 0 of AZD1222 vaccination. The receptors were gathered from an adult in good health.

The rearrangement joins TRBV3-1 (or the pseudogene TRBV3-2) to TRBJ2-7; a weak D match, TRBD1 (6 bases). Germline loops: CDR1 LGHDT, CDR2 YNNKEL (reference sequence). The CDR3 covers 14 residues. The V gene lost 6 bases and the J gene lost 4 bases, with 16 bases spanning the gap. In nucleotides, the CDR3 is TGTGCCAGCAGAAGGGACATGGGACAATACGAGCAGTACTTC. Amino acid sequence: CASRRDMGQYEQYF.

The chain couples TRBV27 to TRBJ1-1, with D unclear. V lost 5 bases and J 4 bases, leaving 14 bases between the germline ends. In germline, CDR1 is MNHEY, CDR2 SMNVEV (reference sequence). The CDR3 runs 14 residues. The CDR3 spells CASSPLYSGTEAFF. Here the CDR3 DNA reads TGTGCCAGCAGTCCCCTATACTCCGGCACTGAAGCTTTCTTT.

V is TRBV29-1 and J is TRBJ1-1; D is uncertain. The germline V and J ends were trimmed by 4 bases and 1 base, with 10 bases remaining between them. Germline values: CDR1 SQVTM, CDR2 ANQGSEA. This CDR3 region has 13 residues. CDR3 in amino acids: CSVVPLENTEAFF. CDR3 in DNA: TGCAGCGTTGTGCCTCTGGAGAACACTGAAGCTTTCTTT.

This chain joins TRBV28 and TRBJ1-1; TRBD1 aligns across 10 bases. This CDR3 has 14 residues. Trimming took 6 bases from V and 7 from J; bases not matched to a gene: 8. Germline V lookup: CDR1 MDHEN, CDR2 SYDVKM. The DNA for the CDR3 is TGTGCCAGCAGGTCCGGGACAGGGGCTTTTGAAGCTTTCTTT. It specifies CASRSGTGAFEAFF.

The V and J genes are TRBV4-1 and TRBJ2-3; a possible D gene is TRBD2 (6 bases). Germline values: CDR1 MGHRA, CDR2 YSYEKL. This CDR3 is 13 amino acids long. Trimming took off 0 bases at V and 10 bases at J, with 11 bases between the two ends. CDR3 sequence reads: CASSQELAPPQYF. The CDR3 DNA follows: TGCGCCAGCAGCCAAGAACTAGCTCCTCCGCAGTATTTT.

This chain connects TRBV28 to TRBJ1-2; a possible D gene is TRBD1 (5 bases). Trimming left V 3 bases short and J 3 bases short, with 17 bases between. CDR1 and CDR2 (germline): MDHEN, SYDVKM. The CDR3 is 16 residues long. CDR3 bases: TGTGCCAGCAGTTTGGGGGGTACCCCACGCCACTATGGCTACACCTTC. This encodes CASSLGGTPRHYGYTF.

This clone occurred a few times. The chain carries TRBV30 and TRBJ2-1, with D perhaps TRBD2 (5 bases). Germline values: CDR1 GTSNPN, CDR2 SVGIG (reference sequence). The CDR3 is 14 residues long. V lost 2 bases to trimming and J lost 3 bases, with 11 bases between them. CDR3 protein: CAWSFPRDYNEQFF. CDR3 DNA sequence: TGTGCCTGGAGTTTTCCCCGGGACTACAATGAGCAGTTCTTC.

This sequence joins TRBV7-9 and TRBJ1-1; no reliable D call. This CDR3 is built from 18 residues. The germline V gene encodes CDR1 SEHNR and CDR2 FQNEAQ (reference sequence). The V end was cut by 2 bases, the J end by 2 bases, with 21 bases between. The CDR3 region has the DNA TGTGCCAGCAGCTTAAGCTTCTGGTGGCAGACGGTAAACACTGAAGCTTTCTTT. Amino acids: CASSLSFWWQTVNTEAFF.

This rearrangement joins TRBV18 to TRBJ1-5; D not resolved. This CDR3 contains 16 residues. Germline CDR1 KGHSH, CDR2 LQKENI. V shed 3 bases and J shed 5 bases, with 17 bases lying between them. Here the CDR3 DNA reads TGTGCCAGCTCACCTCCGGGCTCCGGTAAAGATCAGCCCCAGCATTTT. Protein: CASSPPGSGKDQPQHF.

The rearrangement joins TRBV7-5 to TRBJ1-6. TRBV7-5 represents a pseudogene. The CDR3 runs to 15 residues. The CDR3 here is CARSLYRADDSPLHF. For the CDR3, the DNA is TGTGCCAGAAGCTTGTACCGCGCAGACGACTCACCCCTCCACTTT.

CDR3 nucleotide sequence: TGCAGCGCCGGACAGGAGTACTATGGCTACACCTTC. It codes for CSAGQEYYGYTF. This sequence joins TRBV29-1 and TRBJ1-2; 7 bases align to TRBD1. CDR3 size: 12 residues. After removal of 7 bases from V and 3 bases from J, the junction contained 5 bases not matched to a gene. Germline assignment: CDR1 SQVTM and CDR2 ANQGSEA. The variable domain in full, with the rest retrieved from reference TRBV29-1 and TRBJ1-2, is SAVISQKPSRDICQRGTSLTIQCQVDSQVTMMFWYRQQPGQSLTLIATANQGSEATYESGFVIDKFPISRPNLTFSTLTVSNMSPEDSSIYLCSAGQEYYGYTFGSGTRLTVV.

The chain has TRBV6-5 and TRBJ2-2, with TRBD2 as a possible D gene (6 bases). The CDR3 consists of 13 residues. Germline CDR1 is MNHEY and CDR2 is SVGAGI. V dropped 8 bases and J dropped 7 bases, with 14 bases sitting between them. The CDR3: CASAEAGNGELFF. The CDR3, as DNA: TGTGCCAGCGCGGAGGCGGGGAACGGGGAGCTGTTTTTT.

The chain combines TRBV23-1 with TRBJ2-5, with D uncertain. TRBV23-1 is treated as an ORF (open reading frame) with a function not yet certain. The V end was cut by 5 bases, the J end by 4 bases, with 11 bases between. The length of the CDR3 is 13 residues. The CDR3 reads CASSSSPLETQYF. For the CDR3, the DNA is TGCGCCAGCAGTTCCAGCCCGTTAGAGACCCAGTACTTC.

V is TRBV30 and J is TRBJ1-1; D not resolved. Germline V CDR1 and CDR2: GTSNPN, SVGIG (reference sequence). The CDR3 is 13 amino acids. Deletions cut 0 bases from V and 0 bases from J, with 5 bases between. The CDR3: CAWSVQVNTEAFF. The CDR3, as DNA: TGTGCCTGGAGTGTACAAGTGAACACTGAAGCTTTCTTT.

The chain is built from TRBV5-4 and TRBJ1-4, with TRBD1 identical over 9 bases. The germline V gene has CDR1 SGHNT and CDR2 YYREEE (reference sequence). This CDR3 region has 15 residues. V gave up 4 bases and J gave up 5 bases; unmatched junction bases: 6. The CDR3 nucleotides are TGTGCCAGCAGCGATAACAGGGGGCCCAATGAAAAACTGTTTTTT. Translated, it gives CASSDNRGPNEKLFF. Full variable domain (rest looked up from reference TRBV5-4 and TRBJ1-4): ETGVTQSPTHLIKTRGQQVTLRCSSQSGHNTVSWYQQALGQGPQFIFQYYREEENGRGNFPPRFSGLQFPNYSSELNVNALELDDSALYLCASSDNRGPNEKLFFGSGTQLSVL.

The chain recombines TRBV3-1 (or the pseudogene TRBV3-2) with TRBJ1-1; 7 bases line up with TRBD1. CDR1 is LGHDT, CDR2 YNNKEL, per germline (reference sequence). There are 14 residues in the CDR3. V lost 4 bases to trimming and J lost 1 base; unmatched junction nucleotides: 3. The CDR3 is CASSPRTGNTEAFF. The CDR3 DNA reads as TGTGCCAGCAGCCCGCGGACAGGGAACACTGAAGCTTTCTTT.

On this clone itself: Other nucleotide sequences from this sample produce the same CDR3. The chain recombines TRBV6-5 with TRBJ2-7, with 10 bases lining up with TRBD2. V trimming: 2 bases; J trimming: 2 bases; junction bases outside the gene matches: 3. Germline V CDR1 and CDR2: MNHEY, SVGAGI. This CDR3 has 15 residues. CDR3 DNA: TGTGCCAGCAGTTACAGTCTAGCGGGGGCCTACGAGCAGTACTTC. Protein sequence: CASSYSLAGAYEQYF.

This clone was picked up one time. The chain uses TRBV13 and TRBJ2-3; D is perhaps TRBD2 (6 bases). V lost 5 bases, J lost 6 bases, and 18 bases lay in between. CDR3 length equals 15 residues. Germline CDR1 and CDR2: PRHDT and FYEKMQ (reference sequence). The CDR3 protein is CASSPPGSAGDTQYF. The CDR3 bases are TGTGCCAGCAGCCCCCCTGGATCCGCGGGGGATACGCAGTATTTT. The whole variable domain, remainder taken from reference TRBV13 and TRBJ2-3, is AAGVIQSPRHLIKEKRETATLKCYPIPRHDTVYWYQQGPGQDPQFLISFYEKMQSDKGSIPDRFSAQQFSDYHSELNMSSLELGDSALYFCASSPPGSAGDTQYFGPGTRLTVL.

This clone was seen a single time. Here the CDR3 DNA reads TGTGCCATCAGTGACCGGTCCTATGGCTACACCTTC. Protein sequence: CAISDRSYGYTF. The gene calls are TRBV10-3 and TRBJ1-2; D call uncertain. V lost 3 bases and J 4 bases, leaving 6 bases between the germline ends. Germline values: CDR1 ENHRY, CDR2 SYGVKD. The CDR3 totals 12 residues.

This chain uses TRBV19 with TRBJ2-2; no definite D call. Germline V gene data show CDR1 as LNHDA and CDR2 as SQIVND (reference sequence). The CDR3 spans 12 residues. V was pared by 6 bases and J by 0 bases, with 2 bases between. The CDR3 here is CASSPNTGELFF. The CDR3, as DNA: TGTGCCAGTAGCCCGAACACCGGGGAGCTGTTTTTT.